Below, 23 T cell receptor beta chains from the same sample are listed, as sequenced in a study of blood T cell repertoires in COVID-19. Libraries were prepared by immunoSEQ multiplex PCR; TCRdb keeps only in-frame clonotypes and omits some of them. The sample holds 150,000 to 200,000 clones, approximately 87% seen once. Sequencing used peripheral blood. The receptors derive from a man between 35 and 55 years old with active or convalescent COVID-19.

The chain carries TRBV15 and TRBJ2-3; TRBD1 is a possible D gene (6 bases). V was clipped by 0 bases and J by 5 bases, with 30 bases between them. Germline-derived CDR1 and CDR2 are LNHNV and YYDKDF (reference sequence). The CDR3 is 21 amino acids. The CDR3, as DNA: TGTGCCACCAGCAGAGAGGGGACAAAGGGGCTAACAAGGCATACGGGAGATACGCAGTATTTT. Translating it yields CATSREGTKGLTRHTGDTQYF.

This clone was recorded only once. This sequence joins TRBV19 and TRBJ1-3; D not resolved. Germline values: CDR1 LNHDA, CDR2 SQIVND (reference sequence). The ends were cut back, 6 bases at V and 0 bases at J, with 12 bases in the middle. CDR3 length: 15 amino acids. Here the CDR3 reads CASRISLNSGNTIYF. CDR3 bases: TGTGCCAGTAGAATCAGTTTGAACTCTGGAAACACCATATATTTT.

The chain carries TRBV6-5 and TRBJ1-2; D perhaps matches TRBD1 (6 bases). CDR3 size: 14 residues. V was cut by 6 bases and J by 5 bases, with 16 bases left in between. Germline V gene lookup returns CDR1 MNHEY and CDR2 SVGAGI. In DNA form, the CDR3 reads TGTGCCAGCAGGGGGGGGGCGAGAGGTTATGGCTACACCTTC. It translates to CASRGGARGYGYTF.

This clone appeared a single time. This chain joins TRBV7-3 and TRBJ1-1; D is unclear. CDR3 length: 14 residues. V was clipped by 2 bases and J by 5 bases, with 12 bases between them. Germline V gene data show CDR1 as SGHTA and CDR2 as FQGTGA. CDR3 bases: TGTGCCAGCAGCTTATTGGGCCCGGGGACTGAAGCTTTCTTT. Translated: CASSLLGPGTEAFF.

CDR3 nucleotide sequence: TGTGCCAGCAGCCGCCCAACCCCCCTATACAATGAGCAGTTCTTC. Protein product: CASSRPTPLYNEQFF. The V gene is TRBV14, the J gene TRBJ2-1; D is undetermined. The CDR3 is made up of 15 amino acids. Germline CDR1 reads SGHDN; CDR2 reads FVKESK. V lost 4 bases, J lost 4 bases, and 14 bases lay in between.

This rearrangement joins TRBV4-2 to TRBJ1-5; possible D gene TRBD1, 5 bases. V lost 2 bases and J lost 2, with 13 bases in between. Germline V gene sequence: CDR1 LGHNA, CDR2 YNFKEQ. There are 16 residues in the CDR3. DNA of the CDR3: TGTGCCAGCAGCCAACTTGACAGCCGGGGCAATCAGCCCCAGCATTTT. Its protein is CASSQLDSRGNQPQHF.

This clone was seen once. The chain employs TRBV25-1 and TRBJ1-3; perhaps TRBD1 as D (6 bases). The germline V gene has CDR1 MGHDK and CDR2 SYGVNS. Deletions cut 8 bases from V and 0 bases from J, with 14 bases between. The CDR3 loop spans 15 amino acids. The CDR3 sequence is CASGLTGASGNTIYF. The CDR3 DNA reads as TGTGCCAGCGGTTTGACAGGAGCCTCTGGAAACACCATATATTTT.

The V call is TRBV11-3, the J call TRBJ1-1; D is perhaps TRBD1 (6 bases). This CDR3 region has 16 residues. CDR1 SGHNT and CDR2 YENEEA come from the germline V gene. V lost 1 base to trimming and J lost 7 bases, with 19 bases between them. CDR3 loop: CASSLGGGRGAGEAFF. CDR3 DNA sequence: TGTGCCAGCAGCTTAGGCGGGGGCAGAGGGGCCGGTGAAGCTTTCTTT.

This clone was seen just once. V usage is TRBV20-1 and J usage is TRBJ2-1; D gene uncertain. This CDR3 is built from 11 residues. The V and J ends lost 4 bases and 7 bases respectively, with 8 bases between them. Per the germline V gene, CDR1 is DFQATT and CDR2 is SNEGSKA (reference sequence). The CDR3 DNA follows: TGCAGTGCTACCCACGAGAATGAGCAGTTCTTC. This sequence encodes CSATHENEQFF.

The gene calls are TRBV5-1 and TRBJ2-5; a weak D match, TRBD1 (5 bases). The V and J ends lost 3 bases and 5 bases respectively, with 11 bases between them. The CDR3 consists of 13 residues. Germline CDR1 reads SGHRS; CDR2 reads YFSETQ. The CDR3 here is CASSWQGYETQYF. The CDR3 DNA sequence: TGCGCCAGCAGCTGGCAGGGTTACGAGACCCAGTACTTC.

CDR3 sequence reads: CASSEGQVNQPQHF. CDR3 sequence (DNA): TGTGCCAGCAGTGAAGGGCAAGTAAATCAGCCCCAGCATTTT. The J gene is TRBJ1-5, the V gene TRBV2; D uncertain. This CDR3 spans 14 amino acids. Germline lookup yields CDR1 SNHLY and CDR2 FYNNEI. V was cut by 1 base and J by 4 bases, with 8 bases left in between. Together with reference TRBV2 and TRBJ1-5, the CDR3 gives the full variable domain: EPEVTQTPSHQVTQMGQEVILRCVPISNHLYFYWYRQILGQKVEFLVSFYNNEISEKSEIFDDQFSVERPDGSNFTLKIRSTKLEDSAMYFCASSEGQVNQPQHFGDGTRLSIL.

The DNA for the CDR3 is TGTGCCAGCAGCATTAGCGGGGGGCCAGATTACAATGAGCAGTTCTTC. This translates into CASSISGGPDYNEQFF. The chain carries TRBV13 and TRBJ2-1; 10 bases agree with TRBD2. CDR3 size: 16 residues. V shed 5 bases and J 4 bases; nucleotides not matched to a gene: 8. Germline CDR1 reads PRHDT; CDR2 reads FYEKMQ (reference sequence).

As to this clone: Mismatch with germline at one junction end may stem from a read error. This rearrangement joins TRBV15 to TRBJ2-1; possible D gene TRBD2, 6 bases. The CDR3 has 17 amino acids. CDR1 is LNHNV and CDR2 is YYDKDF in the germline V gene (reference sequence). CDR3 amino acids: CATSGEEGGRSYNEQFF. In DNA form, the CDR3 reads TGTGCCACCAGCGGAGAGGAGGGCGGGCGCTCCTACAATGAGCAGTTCTTC.

J is TRBJ1-2 and V is TRBV5-4; tentative D call: TRBD1 (6 bases). This CDR3 has 14 amino acids. Germline CDR1 SGHNT, CDR2 YYREEE (reference sequence). V lost 2 bases and J 5 bases, leaving 13 bases between the germline ends. The CDR3 is CASSFPGQTYGYTF. The CDR3 bases are TGTGCCAGCAGCTTTCCGGGACAAACTTATGGCTACACCTTC.

The chain couples TRBV28 to TRBJ1-1; D is possibly TRBD1 (5 bases). Trimming left V 4 bases short and J 6 bases short, with 18 bases between. The CDR3 totals 15 residues. Germline V gives CDR1 MDHEN, CDR2 SYDVKM. CDR3 region: CASSSSTGGKPEAFF. Here the CDR3 DNA reads TGTGCCAGCAGTTCTTCCACCGGGGGAAAGCCTGAAGCTTTCTTT.

This clone was recorded only once. The V call is TRBV28, the J call TRBJ1-2; a possible D gene is TRBD1 (5 bases). Between the trimmed V and J ends, which lost 7 bases and 1 base, there was a span of 13 bases. The CDR3 has 14 amino acids. CDR1 and CDR2 from the germline V gene are MDHEN and SYDVKM. CDR3 sequence: CASINSGGNYGYTF. The CDR3 nucleotides are TGTGCCAGCATTAATTCGGGGGGTAACTATGGCTACACCTTC.

V is TRBV28 and J is TRBJ1-1, with 7 bases lining up with TRBD1. CDR3 size: 14 residues. CDR1 is MDHEN, CDR2 SYDVKM, per germline. After removal of 8 bases from V and 0 bases from J, the junction contained 6 bases not matched to a gene. The CDR3 DNA follows: TGTGCCAGCTCACGGGACAGTGTGAACACTGAAGCTTTCTTT. Its protein is CASSRDSVNTEAFF.

The chain links TRBV7-2 to TRBJ2-3, with 16 bases lining up with TRBD2. J was trimmed by 6 bases and V by 4 bases; bases with no gene match: 7. The CDR3 has 17 residues. Germline V gene data show CDR1 as SGHTA and CDR2 as FQGNSA. The CDR3, as DNA: TGTGCCAGCAGCTCCGGGACTAGCGGGGGGGCCGTTGATACGCAGTATTTT. This encodes CASSSGTSGGAVDTQYF.

The rearrangement uses TRBV21-1 and TRBJ1-1; the table assigns TRBD1, which was not confirmed against the DNA. TRBV21-1 is listed as a pseudogene. This CDR3 has 16 residues. The CDR3 DNA is TGTGCCAGCAGCAAAGTTCTGGACAGGGTCAACACTGAAGCTTTCTTT. Translating gives CASSKVLDRVNTEAFF.

The chain joins TRBV30 to TRBJ1-5; TRBD1 matches 7 bases. Unmatched junction bases numbered 3, after V lost 5 bases and J lost 2 bases. This CDR3 contains 13 residues. CDR1 GTSNPN and CDR2 SVGIG come from the germline V gene (reference sequence). CDR3 amino acids: CAWGQEGNQPQHF. CDR3 sequence (DNA): TGTGCCTGGGGACAGGAGGGCAATCAGCCCCAGCATTTT.

This chain uses TRBV6-2 or TRBV6-3 with TRBJ1-2; no definite D call. The germline V gene has CDR1 MNHEY and CDR2 SVGEGT. Trimming stripped 0 bases from V and 8 bases from J, with 13 bases between. The CDR3 contains 14 residues. CDR3 nucleotide sequence: TGTGCCAGCAGTTACTCGTCCCGGAGCGGGGGCTACACCTTC. As protein: CASSYSSRSGGYTF.

J is TRBJ2-3 and V is TRBV5-1, with 7 bases matching TRBD1. CDR3 length equals 16 residues. From germline, CDR1 is SGHRS and CDR2 YFSETQ. The junction had 11 bases not matched to a gene; V was cut back by 4 bases and J by 3 bases. The CDR3 coding sequence is TGCGCCAGCAGCCAGTCCCACAGGGGTGGGACAGATACGCAGTATTTT. Its protein is CASSQSHRGGTDTQYF.

This chain links TRBV19 with TRBJ2-1; a weak D match, TRBD2 (6 bases). The CDR3 covers 13 residues. The V end lost 5 bases, the J end lost 9 bases, and 14 bases lay between the germline ends. Germline values: CDR1 LNHDA, CDR2 SQIVND (reference sequence). The CDR3 sequence is CASSAAAGREQFF. The CDR3 DNA is TGTGCCAGTAGTGCGGCTGCGGGGCGTGAGCAGTTCTTC.